These 32 T cell receptor beta chains were sequenced from one sample in a study of CD8+ T cells in alopecia areata. In a group of four to six patients, CD4+ cells were sorted into CD25+CD127- cells. Extraction and reverse transcription of RNA yielded cDNA as the sequencing template. The repertoire was sequenced with immunoSEQ multiplex PCR; TCRdb's copy has only in-frame clones and lacks some. The data hold about 19,000 clones, with roughly three fifths observed a single time. Sequencing input: CD4+ Tregs sorted from blood. The source is a human donor with alopecia areata.

The chain carries TRBV7-2 and TRBJ2-7; maybe TRBD2 (5 bases). This CDR3 is built from 15 residues. Trimming took 3 bases from V and 6 from J, leaving 18 bases between them. Looked up from germline, CDR1 is SGHTA and CDR2 is FQGNSA. The CDR3 DNA reads TGTGCCAGCAGCTTCTACCGCGGAACCCGGGGCGAGCAGTACTTC. This gives the protein CASSFYRGTRGEQYF.

In its sample, this clone was seen a few times. CDR3 amino acids: CASSLPSRVTNTEAFF. The CDR3 bases are TGTGCCAGCAGCTTACCGTCGAGGGTAACGAACACTGAAGCTTTCTTT. V usage is TRBV7-8 and J usage is TRBJ1-1; D remains ambiguous. Trimming removed 2 bases at V and 1 base at J, with 14 bases between. CDR1 and CDR2 (germline): SGHVS, FQNEAQ. The length of the CDR3 is 16 residues.

The chain couples TRBV7-9 to TRBJ2-2, with 11 positions matching TRBD2. The CDR3 loop spans 17 amino acids. Per the germline V gene, CDR1 is SEHNR and CDR2 is FQNEAQ (reference sequence). V shed 2 bases and J 6 bases; nucleotides not matched to a gene: 8. CDR3 sequence: CASSLRTSGSYAGELFF. In DNA, the CDR3 is TGTGCCAGCAGCTTACGTACTAGCGGGAGTTACGCCGGGGAGCTGTTTTTT.

The gene calls are TRBV10-3 and TRBJ2-6; TRBD1 matches at 9 bases. The trim removed 7 bases at V and 2 bases at J, leaving 9 bases unmatched. Germline lookup yields CDR1 ENHRY and CDR2 SYGVKD. The CDR3 runs to 17 residues. The chain's CDR3 is CAITPGQGAPGANVLTF. For the CDR3, the DNA is TGTGCCATCACTCCGGGACAGGGAGCCCCTGGGGCCAACGTCCTGACTTTC.

The chain employs TRBV15 and TRBJ1-2; no definite D call. Germline V gene lookup returns CDR1 LNHNV and CDR2 YYDKDF (reference sequence). The CDR3 spans 15 residues. Trimming left V 1 base short and J 2 bases short, with 11 bases between. The CDR3 protein is CATSRGADGNYGYTF. DNA of the CDR3: TGTGCCACCAGCAGAGGGGCGGACGGAAACTATGGCTACACCTTC.

There are a few counts of this clone. The CDR3 DNA sequence: TGTGCCAGCAGCTTAAGGGCCCCGGGGAGGGCGTATAATGAAAAACTGTTTTTT. This encodes CASSLRAPGRAYNEKLFF. The chain joins TRBV7-2 to TRBJ1-4; D gene uncertain. The CDR3 runs to 18 residues. In germline, CDR1 is SGHTA, CDR2 FQGNSA. The V and J ends lost 2 bases and 4 bases respectively, with 20 bases between them.

This clone was seen more than once but under ten times. The gene calls are TRBV6-1 and TRBJ2-1; TRBD2 matches 10 bases. The CDR3 extends over 20 amino acids. The trim removed 3 bases at V and 6 bases at J, leaving 20 bases unmatched. CDR1 and CDR2 from the germline V gene are MNHNS and SASEGT. As DNA, the CDR3 is TGTGCCAGCAGTGACACAGGAGAAGACACCCTAGCGGGAGTTTTCAATGAGCAGTTCTTC. The encoded protein is CASSDTGEDTLAGVFNEQFF.

The CDR3 here is CASSLPGGPVDTQYF. The CDR3 DNA reads TGTGCCAGCAGCTTACCGGGGGGGCCAGTGGATACGCAGTATTTT. The chain employs TRBV7-6 and TRBJ2-3; 8 bases align to TRBD2. The junction had 7 bases not matched to a gene; V was cut back by 2 bases and J by 6 bases. Germline assignment: CDR1 SGHVS and CDR2 FNYEAQ. The CDR3 runs to 15 residues.

This rearrangement joins TRBV19 to TRBJ2-7; TRBD1 or TRBD2 may be the D gene (5 bases each). The CDR3 has 14 amino acids. Trimming cost V 6 bases and J 6 bases, with 18 bases left between them. Looked up from germline, CDR1 is LNHDA and CDR2 is SQIVND (reference sequence). CDR3 protein: CASSGPRGPREQYF. The CDR3 nucleotides are TGTGCCAGTAGCGGACCGAGGGGTCCCCGCGAGCAGTACTTC.

This clone was found a few times. The chain links TRBV28 to TRBJ2-3; 7 bases map to TRBD2. This CDR3 is 15 amino acids long. Germline V gene data show CDR1 as MDHEN and CDR2 as SYDVKM. V lost 6 bases and J lost 2; bases outside the gene matches: 8. CDR3 nucleotide sequence: TGTGCCAGCAGCCGCGCAGCGGGATACACAGATACGCAGTATTTT. This gives the protein CASSRAAGYTDTQYF.

The J gene is TRBJ2-5, the V gene TRBV6-1, with 10 bases identical to TRBD2. V shed 6 bases and J 1 base; nucleotides not matched to a gene: 5. The CDR3 spans 15 residues. From germline, CDR1 is MNHNS and CDR2 SASEGT. The chain's CDR3 is CASSVGLAFQETQYF. CDR3 bases: TGTGCCAGCAGCGTGGGACTAGCGTTCCAAGAGACCCAGTACTTC.

The CDR3 DNA sequence: TGTGCCAGTGCCCCGCAGGGGGTAGAGTCTGGCTACACCTTC. Amino acid sequence: CASAPQGVESGYTF. The J gene is TRBJ1-2, the V gene TRBV19; 7 bases align to TRBD1. Trimming removed 8 bases from V and 7 bases from J; junction bases left unmatched: 13. The CDR3 contains 14 residues. Looked up from germline, CDR1 is LNHDA and CDR2 is SQIVND (reference sequence).

The rearrangement joins TRBV7-2 to TRBJ2-5, with D unresolved. V was pared by 6 bases and J by 5 bases, with 13 bases between. The CDR3 runs to 13 residues. The germline V gene encodes CDR1 SGHTA and CDR2 FQGNSA. The CDR3 spells CASSQGPRETQYF. Here the CDR3 DNA reads TGTGCCAGCAGTCAAGGCCCTAGGGAGACCCAGTACTTC.

The chain uses TRBV6-5 and TRBJ2-7, with 10 bases fitting TRBD1. This CDR3 has 14 amino acids. In germline, CDR1 is MNHEY, CDR2 SVGAGI. V lost 5 bases to trimming and J lost 3 bases; unmatched junction nucleotides: 4. The DNA for the CDR3 is TGTGCCAGCAGTCGTAGGGACAGGGGCTACGAGCAGTACTTC. Amino acids: CASSRRDRGYEQYF.

This clone was found a few times. The chain uses TRBV11-2 and TRBJ2-3; 8 bases map to TRBD2. The length of the CDR3 is 14 residues. Germline V CDR1 and CDR2: SGHAT, FQNNGV. Unmatched junction bases numbered 6, after V lost 4 bases and J lost 6 bases. CDR3 bases: TGTGCCAGCAGCTCCCCTCCGGGAGGGGATACGCAGTATTTT. Protein: CASSSPPGGDTQYF.

The V call is TRBV7-9, the J call TRBJ1-1; 7 bases fit TRBD1. Unmatched junction bases numbered 3, after V lost 4 bases and J lost 1 base. This CDR3 is built from 14 residues. Germline CDR1 is SEHNR and CDR2 is FQNEAQ (reference sequence). The CDR3 loop is CASSSRTGNTEAFF. The CDR3 DNA follows: TGTGCCAGCAGCTCCCGGACAGGGAACACTGAAGCTTTCTTT. The full variable domain, rest sourced from reference TRBV7-9 and TRBJ1-1, is DTGVSQNPRHKITKRGQNVTFRCDPISEHNRLYWYRQTLGQGPEFLTYFQNEAQLEKSRLLSDRFSAERPKGSFSTLEIQRTEQGDSAMYLCASSSRTGNTEAFFGQGTRLTVV.

This clone was detected once. The chain combines TRBV4-1 with TRBJ2-5; D may be TRBD1 or TRBD2 (5 bases each). The CDR3 has 16 residues. Trimming removed 4 bases from V and 2 bases from J, with 17 bases in between. Germline-derived CDR1 and CDR2 are MGHRA and YSYEKL. The CDR3 DNA is TGCGCCAGCAGCCGGAATCCGGGACGCCTTCAAGAGACCCAGTACTTC. Its translation: CASSRNPGRLQETQYF.

The CDR3 is CSAAPGAPAYEQYF. CDR3 DNA sequence: TGCAGCGCTGCCCCGGGGGCCCCCGCCTACGAGCAGTACTTC. This sequence joins TRBV29-1 and TRBJ2-7; perhaps D is TRBD1 or TRBD2 (6 bases each). CDR3 length: 14 amino acids. From germline, CDR1 is SQVTM and CDR2 ANQGSEA. V was trimmed by 7 bases and J by 2 bases, leaving 18 bases between them.

A few counts support this clone. The chain carries TRBV7-3 and TRBJ2-2, with TRBD2 matching over 8 bases. The CDR3 has 16 amino acids. After removal of 5 bases from V and 3 bases from J, the junction contained 8 bases not matched to a gene. Germline V gene data show CDR1 as SGHTA and CDR2 as FQGTGA. The CDR3 DNA is TGTGCCAGCAGCCCGCGGACTAGCTCGTACACCGGGGAGCTGTTTTTT. Its translation is CASSPRTSSYTGELFF. The full variable domain, rest sourced from reference TRBV7-3 and TRBJ2-2, is GAGVSQTPSNKVTEKGKYVELRCDPISGHTALYWYRQSLGQGPEFLIYFQGTGAADDSGLPNDRFFAVRPEGSVSTLKIQRTERGDSAVYLCASSPRTSSYTGELFFGEGSRLTVL.

J is TRBJ1-2 and V is TRBV5-1, with TRBD1 identical over 7 bases. V was pared by 0 bases and J by 7 bases, with 3 bases of the junction left unmatched. Germline V gene lookup returns CDR1 SGHRS and CDR2 YFSETQ. The CDR3 has 13 residues. The CDR3 DNA reads as TGCGCCAGCAGCTTGGACAGGGGTTTTGGCTACACCTTC. Translated, it gives CASSLDRGFGYTF.

This clone was seen more than once but under ten times. The chain is built from TRBV28 and TRBJ2-7, with TRBD1 matching over 10 bases. Germline V CDR1 and CDR2: MDHEN, SYDVKM. The CDR3 totals 20 residues. V was pared by 6 bases and J by 8 bases, with 28 bases of the junction left unmatched. As DNA, the CDR3 is TGTGCCAGCAGCGAAGACAGGGGGCGTATCAATCCCCGGTTTGGTTCTAAGCAGTACTTC. The encoded protein is CASSEDRGRINPRFGSKQYF.

The rearrangement uses TRBV6-5 and TRBJ2-1, with 7 bases identical to TRBD1. Germline trimming cut 0 bases from V and 6 bases from J; bases unmatched to any gene: 8. This CDR3 has 16 residues. The germline V gene has CDR1 MNHEY and CDR2 SVGAGI. CDR3 sequence (DNA): TGTGCCAGCAGTTACTCCTTTTGGTCAGGGGGCAATGAGCAGTTCTTC. It codes for CASSYSFWSGGNEQFF.

This chain links TRBV5-4 with TRBJ2-5, with D possibly matching TRBD1 (6 bases). V gave up 0 bases and J gave up 5 bases, with 11 bases separating them. This CDR3 has 14 residues. Germline V gives CDR1 SGHNT, CDR2 YYREEE (reference sequence). Written as DNA, the CDR3 is TGTGCCAGCAGCTTGGTCCGACAGGTTGAGACCCAGTACTTC. Translation gives CASSLVRQVETQYF.

This clone was recorded a few times. The chain uses TRBV29-1 and TRBJ2-2; no definite D call. Germline-derived CDR1 and CDR2 are SQVTM and ANQGSEA. Trimming took off 5 bases at V and 4 bases at J, with 8 bases between the two ends. This CDR3 contains 12 residues. The CDR3 sequence: CSVQPFTGELFF. CDR3 in DNA: TGCAGCGTTCAACCTTTCACCGGGGAGCTGTTTTTT.

This chain links TRBV7-9 with TRBJ2-6; no definite D call. Germline values: CDR1 SEHNR, CDR2 FQNEAQ (reference sequence). This CDR3 has 15 residues. The ends were cut back, 1 base at V and 0 bases at J, with 4 bases in the middle. In DNA, the CDR3 is TGTGCCAGCAGCTTAGTCAGCTCTGGGGCCAACGTCCTGACTTTC. As protein: CASSLVSSGANVLTF. The full variable domain, with the rest looked up from reference TRBV7-9 and TRBJ2-6, is DTGVSQNPRHKITKRGQNVTFRCDPISEHNRLYWYRQTLGQGPEFLTYFQNEAQLEKSRLLSDRFSAERPKGSFSTLEIQRTEQGDSAMYLCASSLVSSGANVLTFGAGSRLTVL.

The gene calls are TRBV7-2 and TRBJ1-2; no reliable D call. This CDR3 region has 14 residues. Germline lookup yields CDR1 SGHTA and CDR2 FQGNSA. V lost 6 bases and J 4 bases, leaving 15 bases between the germline ends. CDR3: CASRRIRTPYGYTF. In DNA, the CDR3 is TGTGCCAGCAGACGAATTAGAACCCCCTATGGCTACACCTTC.

The chain couples TRBV7-9 to TRBJ2-5, with D unresolved. The V and J ends lost 3 bases and 5 bases respectively, with 13 bases between them. Germline V CDR1 and CDR2: SEHNR, FQNEAQ (reference sequence). This CDR3 comprises 14 residues. The CDR3 sequence: CASSFSALWETQYF. The CDR3 DNA reads as TGTGCCAGCAGCTTTTCGGCTTTATGGGAGACCCAGTACTTC.

The chain's CDR3 is CASGPGAYEQYF. DNA of the CDR3: TGTGCCAGCGGGCCCGGAGCCTACGAGCAGTACTTC. The chain is built from TRBV28 and TRBJ2-7; D is unclear. This CDR3 has 12 residues. Trimming removed 8 bases at V and 2 bases at J, with 10 bases between. CDR1 MDHEN and CDR2 SYDVKM come from the germline V gene.

J is TRBJ1-4 and V is TRBV6-5, with D tentatively TRBD1 (5 bases). There are 14 residues in the CDR3. Trimming pared 4 bases from V and 4 bases from J, leaving 10 bases between. Germline lookup yields CDR1 MNHEY and CDR2 SVGAGI. The CDR3 reads CASSSQTVNEKLFF. The CDR3 DNA reads TGTGCCAGCAGTTCACAGACAGTTAATGAAAAACTGTTTTTT.

This rearrangement joins TRBV18 to TRBJ2-7; D remains unclear. This CDR3 has 13 residues. Germline V CDR1 and CDR2: KGHSH, LQKENI. Trimming pared 3 bases from V and 2 bases from J, leaving 8 bases between. The CDR3 sequence is CASSPAYTYEQYF. As DNA, the CDR3 is TGTGCCAGCTCACCGGCATATACCTACGAGCAGTACTTC.

The rearrangement uses TRBV7-8 and TRBJ1-3; a possible D gene is TRBD1 (6 bases). Germline V gene lookup returns CDR1 SGHVS and CDR2 FQNEAQ. The CDR3 length is 17 residues. V lost 5 bases and J 4 bases, leaving 21 bases between the germline ends. The CDR3 here is CASSPLTGTPYGNTIYF. CDR3 DNA sequence: TGTGCCAGCAGCCCCTTAACCGGGACACCCTACGGAAACACCATATATTTT.

This clone was observed a handful of times. V and J are TRBV6-5 and TRBJ2-5, with D unclear. In germline, CDR1 is MNHEY, CDR2 SVGAGI. The V end lost 7 bases, the J end lost 4 bases, and 10 bases lay between the germline ends. The CDR3 has 12 residues. In DNA form, the CDR3 reads TGTGCCAGCACTCAACTAAGAGAGACCCAGTACTTC. Protein: CASTQLRETQYF.